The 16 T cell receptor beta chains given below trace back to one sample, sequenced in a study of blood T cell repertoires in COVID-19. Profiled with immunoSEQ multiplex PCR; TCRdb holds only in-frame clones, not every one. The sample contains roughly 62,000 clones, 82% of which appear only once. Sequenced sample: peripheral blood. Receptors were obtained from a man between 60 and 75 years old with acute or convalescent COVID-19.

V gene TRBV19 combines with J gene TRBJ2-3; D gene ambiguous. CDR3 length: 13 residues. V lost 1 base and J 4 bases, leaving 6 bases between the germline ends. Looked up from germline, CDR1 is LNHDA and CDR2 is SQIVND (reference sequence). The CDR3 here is CASSIGAADTQYF. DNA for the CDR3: TGTGCCAGTAGTATAGGGGCCGCAGATACGCAGTATTTT.

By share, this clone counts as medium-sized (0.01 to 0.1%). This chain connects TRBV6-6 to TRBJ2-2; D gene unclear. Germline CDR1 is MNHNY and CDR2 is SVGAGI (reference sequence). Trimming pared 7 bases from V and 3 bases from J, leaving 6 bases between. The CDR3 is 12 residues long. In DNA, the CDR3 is TGTGCCAGCATCGCGGACACCGGGGAGCTGTTTTTT. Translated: CASIADTGELFF.

CDR3 in DNA: TGTGCCAGTAACCCGACAGGGAAAGGATATGGCTACACCTTC. It specifies CASNPTGKGYGYTF. The gene calls are TRBV19 and TRBJ1-2, with 7 bases aligning to TRBD1. The ends lost 7 bases at V and 5 bases at J; junction bases unmatched: 10. The CDR3 loop spans 14 amino acids. The germline V gene has CDR1 LNHDA and CDR2 SQIVND (reference sequence).

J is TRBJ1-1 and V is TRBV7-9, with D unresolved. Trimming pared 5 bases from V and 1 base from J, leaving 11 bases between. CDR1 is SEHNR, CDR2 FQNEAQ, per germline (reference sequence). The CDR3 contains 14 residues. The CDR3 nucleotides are TGTGCCAGCAGCCAGCAGGCAGGGAACACTGAAGCTTTCTTT. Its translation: CASSQQAGNTEAFF.

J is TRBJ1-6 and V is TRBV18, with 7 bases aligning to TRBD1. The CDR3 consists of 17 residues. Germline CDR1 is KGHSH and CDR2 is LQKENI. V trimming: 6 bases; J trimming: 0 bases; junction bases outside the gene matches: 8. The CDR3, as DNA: TGTGCCAGCTCGCGGGACAGCTTGAGCTCCTATAATTCACCCCTCCACTTT. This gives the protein CASSRDSLSSYNSPLHF.

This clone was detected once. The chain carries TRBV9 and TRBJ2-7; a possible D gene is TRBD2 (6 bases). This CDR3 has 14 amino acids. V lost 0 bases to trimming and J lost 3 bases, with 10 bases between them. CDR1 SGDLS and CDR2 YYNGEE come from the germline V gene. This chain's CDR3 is CASSVGDWSYEQYF. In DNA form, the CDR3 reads TGTGCCAGCAGCGTAGGGGACTGGAGCTACGAGCAGTACTTC. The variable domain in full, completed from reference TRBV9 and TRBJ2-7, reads DSGVTQTPKHLITATGQRVTLRCSPRSGDLSVYWYQQSLDQGLQFLIQYYNGEERAKGNILERFSAQQFPDLHSELNLSSLELGDSALYFCASSVGDWSYEQYFGPGTRLTVT.

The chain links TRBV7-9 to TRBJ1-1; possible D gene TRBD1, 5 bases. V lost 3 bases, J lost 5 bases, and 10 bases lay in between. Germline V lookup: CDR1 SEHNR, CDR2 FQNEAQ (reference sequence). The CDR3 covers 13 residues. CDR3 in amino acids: CASSLGGGTEAFF. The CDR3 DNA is TGTGCCAGCAGCTTGGGGGGAGGGACTGAAGCTTTCTTT.

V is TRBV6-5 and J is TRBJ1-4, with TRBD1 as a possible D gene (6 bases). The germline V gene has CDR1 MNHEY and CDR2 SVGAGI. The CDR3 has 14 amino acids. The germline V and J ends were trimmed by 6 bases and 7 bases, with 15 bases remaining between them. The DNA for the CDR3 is TGTGCCAGCAGCCGTACAGGGACCGTTGAAAAACTGTTTTTT. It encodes CASSRTGTVEKLFF.

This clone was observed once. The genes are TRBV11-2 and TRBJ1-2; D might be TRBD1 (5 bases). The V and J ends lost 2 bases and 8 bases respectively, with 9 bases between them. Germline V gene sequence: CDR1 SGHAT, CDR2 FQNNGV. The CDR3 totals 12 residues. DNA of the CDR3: TGTGCCAGCAGCTTAACGGGGGTCGGCTACACCTTC. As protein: CASSLTGVGYTF. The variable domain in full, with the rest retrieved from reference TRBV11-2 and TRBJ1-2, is EAGVAQSPRYKIIEKRQSVAFWCNPISGHATLYWYQQILGQGPKLLIQFQNNGVVDDSQLPKDRFSAERLKGVDSTLKIQPAKLEDSAVYLCASSLTGVGYTFGSGTRLTVV.

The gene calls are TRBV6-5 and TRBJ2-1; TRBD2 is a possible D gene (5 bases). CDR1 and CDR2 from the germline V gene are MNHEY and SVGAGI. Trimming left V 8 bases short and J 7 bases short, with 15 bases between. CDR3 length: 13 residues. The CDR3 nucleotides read TGTGCCAGCTCCGACCGGGAACATAATGAGCAGTTCTTC. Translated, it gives CASSDREHNEQFF.

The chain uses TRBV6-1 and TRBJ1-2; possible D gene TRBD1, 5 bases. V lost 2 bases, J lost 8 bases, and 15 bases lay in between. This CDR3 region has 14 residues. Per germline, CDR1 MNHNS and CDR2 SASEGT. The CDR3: CASSEKEGRGGYTF. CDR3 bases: TGTGCCAGCAGTGAAAAGGAGGGACGAGGAGGCTACACCTTC.

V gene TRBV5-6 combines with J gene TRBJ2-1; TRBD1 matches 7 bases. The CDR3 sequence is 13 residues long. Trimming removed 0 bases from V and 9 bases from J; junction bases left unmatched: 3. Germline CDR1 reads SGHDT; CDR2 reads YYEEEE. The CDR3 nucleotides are TGTGCCAGCAGCTTGGACAGGGGAGCTGAGCAGTTCTTC. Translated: CASSLDRGAEQFF.

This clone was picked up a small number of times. CDR3 sequence: CASSWGRGRMGEQYF. CDR3 in DNA: TGTGCCAGCAGCTGGGGCAGGGGGCGCATGGGCGAGCAGTACTTC. The gene calls are TRBV11-2 and TRBJ2-7; 8 bases are shared with TRBD1. J lost 6 bases, V lost 4 bases, and 11 bases had no gene match. In germline, CDR1 is SGHAT, CDR2 FQNNGV. This CDR3 has 15 amino acids.

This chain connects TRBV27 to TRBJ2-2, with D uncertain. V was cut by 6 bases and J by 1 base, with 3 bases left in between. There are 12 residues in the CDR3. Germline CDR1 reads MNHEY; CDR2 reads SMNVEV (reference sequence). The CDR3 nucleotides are TGTGCCAGCAGCTGGAACACCGGGGAGCTGTTTTTT. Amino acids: CASSWNTGELFF.

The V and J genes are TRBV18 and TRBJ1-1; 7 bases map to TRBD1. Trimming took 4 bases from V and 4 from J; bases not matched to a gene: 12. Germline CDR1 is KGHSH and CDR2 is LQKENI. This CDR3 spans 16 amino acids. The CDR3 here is CASSLAGGTALTEAFF. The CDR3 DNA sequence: TGTGCCAGCTCACTGGCCGGCGGGACAGCTCTCACTGAAGCTTTCTTT.

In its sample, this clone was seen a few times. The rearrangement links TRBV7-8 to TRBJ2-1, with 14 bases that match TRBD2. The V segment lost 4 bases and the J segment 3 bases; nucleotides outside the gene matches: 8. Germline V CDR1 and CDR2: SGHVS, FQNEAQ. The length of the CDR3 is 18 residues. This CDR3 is CASSYTTGLAGGYNEQFF. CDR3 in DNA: TGTGCCAGCAGCTACACGACCGGACTAGCGGGGGGCTACAATGAGCAGTTCTTC.